The 23 T cell receptor beta chains below were found in one sample sequenced in a study of shared clonotypes between healthy human individuals. Assay used: immunoSEQ multiplex PCR; TCRdb lists only in-frame clones, some missing. This sample yields roughly 2 million clones, of which less than 95% are seen a single time; more than 0.95% belongs to the top ten. Naive CD8 cells, CD45RO-negative and positively selected for CCR7, excluded terminally differentiated effector memory CD45RA+ cells. The sequencing input was naive CD8+ T cells sorted from blood. These receptors all come from a man between 18 and 29 years old in good health.

CDR3 residues: CASIRQGASPYEQYF. The CDR3, as DNA: TGTGCCAGCATTAGACAGGGGGCGAGCCCCTACGAGCAGTACTTC. This sequence joins TRBV13 and TRBJ2-7, with TRBD1 matching 10 bases. V lost 7 bases to trimming and J lost 2 bases; unmatched junction nucleotides: 8. Germline V CDR1 and CDR2: PRHDT, FYEKMQ (reference sequence). This CDR3 is 15 amino acids long.

The gene calls are TRBV28 and TRBJ1-5; D remains ambiguous. CDR1 and CDR2 from the germline V gene are MDHEN and SYDVKM. V was shortened by 1 base and J by 3 bases, with 13 bases between the two germline ends. The CDR3 runs 16 residues. The CDR3 nucleotides read TGTGCCAGCAGTTTATTCGGGGTCCTAGACAATCAGCCCCAGCATTTT. Residues: CASSLFGVLDNQPQHF. The whole variable domain, filled in from reference TRBV28 and TRBJ1-5, reads DVKVTQSSRYLVKRTGEKVFLECVQDMDHENMFWYRQDPGLGLRLIYFSYDVKMKEKGDIPEGYSVSREKKERFSLILESASTNQTSMYLCASSLFGVLDNQPQHFGDGTRLSIL.

The genes are TRBV6-1 and TRBJ2-1; 10 bases match TRBD2. CDR3 length equals 16 residues. Germline CDR1 reads MNHNS; CDR2 reads SASEGT. V was pared by 4 bases and J by 0 bases, with 3 bases of the junction left unmatched. As DNA, the CDR3 is TGTGCCAGCAGTGGGCTAGCGGGGGCCTCCTACAATGAGCAGTTCTTC. It encodes CASSGLAGASYNEQFF.

This chain joins TRBV6-6 and TRBJ2-1, with 8 bases fitting TRBD1. The CDR3 is made up of 15 amino acids. Germline trimming cut 2 bases from V and 3 bases from J; bases unmatched to any gene: 3. Germline CDR1 reads MNHNY; CDR2 reads SVGAGI (reference sequence). CDR3 nucleotides: TGTGCCAGCAGTTACGGACAGGGTAGCTACAATGAGCAGTTCTTC. Translation gives CASSYGQGSYNEQFF.

This clone appeared a single time. V gene TRBV5-8 combines with J gene TRBJ2-7, with TRBD2 identical over 9 bases. From germline, CDR1 is SGHTS and CDR2 YDEGEE. The V and J ends lost 0 bases and 5 bases, in that order; junction bases with no gene match: 6. The CDR3 length is 15 residues. DNA for the CDR3: TGTGCCAGCAGCTTGGCGCCTAGCGGGATTAACGAGCAGTACTTC. Its translation: CASSLAPSGINEQYF. Filled out from reference TRBV5-8 and TRBJ2-7, the complete variable domain reads EAGVTQSPTHLIKTRGQQATLRCSPISGHTSVYWYQQALGLGLQFLLWYDEGEERNRGNFPPRFSGRQFPNYSSELNVNALELEDSALYLCASSLAPSGINEQYFGPGTRLTVT.

This chain uses TRBV28 with TRBJ1-6, with unresolved D. The CDR3 totals 13 residues. The V and J ends lost 3 bases and 6 bases respectively, with 6 bases between them. The germline V gene has CDR1 MDHEN and CDR2 SYDVKM. DNA for the CDR3: TGTGCCAGCAGTTTTGTGCCTAATTCACCCCTCCACTTT. This translates into CASSFVPNSPLHF.

The CDR3 DNA sequence: TGTGCCACCAGCACCTTCGCGCGGGAGGGCCGGGAGACCCAGTACTTC. Translating gives CATSTFAREGRETQYF. V and J are TRBV15 and TRBJ2-5, with TRBD2 matching 9 bases. The CDR3 spans 16 residues. Germline lookup yields CDR1 LNHNV and CDR2 YYDKDF (reference sequence). J gave up 5 bases and V 4 bases, and 11 bases lay outside the gene matches. The full variable domain, with the rest looked up from reference TRBV15 and TRBJ2-5, is DAMVIQNPRYQVTQFGKPVTLSCSQTLNHNVMYWYQQKSSQAPKLLFHYYDKDFNNEADTPDNFQSRRPNTSFCFLDIRSPGLGDTAMYLCATSTFAREGRETQYFGPGTRLLVL.

CDR3 nucleotides: TGCGCCAGCAGCCCACCGACAGGGAACACTGAAGCTTTCTTT. Protein sequence: CASSPPTGNTEAFF. The V gene is TRBV4-1, the J gene TRBJ1-1; D may be TRBD1 (6 bases). Germline V lookup: CDR1 MGHRA, CDR2 YSYEKL. V lost 4 bases to trimming and J lost 1 base, with 10 bases between them. The CDR3 runs 14 residues.

The V and J genes are TRBV6-6 and TRBJ1-6; D is uncertain. Per the germline V gene, CDR1 is MNHNY and CDR2 is SVGAGI (reference sequence). The CDR3 runs 16 residues. V gave up 4 bases and J gave up 9 bases, with 19 bases separating them. The CDR3 is CASSSDGVGVGSPLHF. In DNA, the CDR3 is TGTGCCAGCAGTTCGGACGGTGTGGGTGTGGGTTCACCCCTCCACTTT.

The chain uses TRBV29-1 and TRBJ2-1; 8 bases are shared with TRBD1. This CDR3 comprises 15 residues. After removal of 2 bases from V and 7 bases from J, the junction contained 10 bases not matched to a gene. Per germline, CDR1 SQVTM and CDR2 ANQGSEA. CDR3 protein: CSVERQGAPQNEQFF. Written as DNA, the CDR3 is TGCAGCGTTGAACGTCAGGGGGCCCCTCAGAATGAGCAGTTCTTC.

This chain connects TRBV27 to TRBJ1-1, with unresolved D. Between the trimmed V and J ends, which lost 1 base and 4 bases, there was a span of 10 bases. CDR1 and CDR2 (germline): MNHEY, SMNVEV (reference sequence). The CDR3 spans 14 residues. The CDR3 protein is CASSLLRGVTEAFF. CDR3 bases: TGTGCCAGCAGTTTATTACGGGGTGTCACTGAAGCTTTCTTT.

The chain uses TRBV11-2 and TRBJ2-1; 14 nucleotides line up with TRBD2. Trimming at V came to 5 bases and at J to 4 bases, leaving 7 bases not matched to a gene. CDR3 length: 17 amino acids. The germline V gene encodes CDR1 SGHAT and CDR2 FQNNGV. The CDR3 DNA reads as TGTGCCAGCAGCCCAGGGACTAGCGGGGGCCCATACAATGAGCAGTTCTTC. This codes for CASSPGTSGGPYNEQFF.

The chain employs TRBV13 and TRBJ2-7; 9 nucleotides match TRBD1. This CDR3 contains 15 residues. Trimming cost V 5 bases and J 3 bases; bases outside gene matches: 8. Germline-derived CDR1 and CDR2 are PRHDT and FYEKMQ (reference sequence). Here the CDR3 reads CASSAGQGDLYEQYF. Here the CDR3 DNA reads TGTGCCAGCAGCGCGGGACAGGGCGACCTCTACGAGCAGTACTTC.

The chain is built from TRBV5-1 and TRBJ1-2; 8 nucleotides line up with TRBD1. The junction had 6 bases not matched to a gene; V was cut back by 4 bases and J by 4 bases. The CDR3 loop spans 14 amino acids. Germline CDR1 reads SGHRS; CDR2 reads YFSETQ. The CDR3 nucleotides read TGCGCCAGCAGCCAGACAGGGGATGGCTATGGCTACACCTTC. Translating it yields CASSQTGDGYGYTF.

CDR3 protein: CASSYMGSSSYEQYF. DNA of the CDR3: TGTGCCAGCAGCTACATGGGTTCGAGCTCCTACGAGCAGTACTTC. The V and J genes are TRBV5-4 and TRBJ2-7, with D hard to call. The CDR3 is 15 amino acids. V lost 3 bases, J lost 0 bases, and 13 bases lay in between. Germline values: CDR1 SGHNT, CDR2 YYREEE (reference sequence).

The chain joins TRBV11-2 to TRBJ1-2; perhaps TRBD1 as D (6 bases). The CDR3 contains 16 residues. Trimming pared 2 bases from V and 8 bases from J, leaving 21 bases between. The V gene's germline CDR1 is SGHAT and CDR2 FQNNGV. The CDR3 reads CASSLTQGPLGHGYTF. The CDR3 bases are TGTGCCAGCAGCTTAACGCAGGGGCCCCTTGGGCACGGCTACACCTTC.

The rearrangement joins TRBV5-1 to TRBJ1-1; the match to TRBD1 covers 7 bases. Germline V gene data show CDR1 as SGHRS and CDR2 as YFSETQ. This CDR3 comprises 13 residues. The junction had 6 bases not matched to a gene; V was cut back by 5 bases and J by 5 bases. The CDR3 spells CASRPGGSTEAFF. CDR3 DNA: TGCGCCAGCAGACCAGGGGGTTCGACTGAAGCTTTCTTT. Filled out from reference TRBV5-1 and TRBJ1-1, the complete variable domain reads KAGVTQTPRYLIKTRGQQVTLSCSPISGHRSVSWYQQTPGQGLQFLFEYFSETQRNKGNFPGRFSGRQFSNSRSEMNVSTLELGDSALYLCASRPGGSTEAFFGQGTRLTVV.

This clone appeared a single time. The rearrangement joins TRBV7-9 to TRBJ2-7; no reliable D call. Per germline, CDR1 SEHNR and CDR2 FQNEAQ (reference sequence). CDR3 length equals 13 residues. Trimming removed 0 bases at V and 7 bases at J, with 10 bases between. CDR3 bases: TGTGCCAGCAGCTTAGCGTCAAGCTGGGAGCAGTACTTC. It encodes CASSLASSWEQYF.

The chain couples TRBV29-1 to TRBJ2-3; D is undetermined. The CDR3 extends over 14 amino acids. CDR1 is SQVTM and CDR2 is ANQGSEA in the germline V gene. V was pared by 0 bases and J by 3 bases, with 10 bases between. The CDR3 reads CSVEDQLRTDTQYF. The CDR3, as DNA: TGCAGCGTTGAAGATCAACTCAGGACAGATACGCAGTATTTT.

With regard to this clone: The same CDR3 is also encoded by other DNA sequences in this sample. This chain uses TRBV4-3 with TRBJ1-3; D remains unclear. The CDR3 totals 13 residues. Germline assignment: CDR1 LGHNA and CDR2 YSLEER. V was cut by 0 bases and J by 4 bases, with 4 bases left in between. The CDR3 is CASSQDSGNTIYF. CDR3 nucleotide sequence: TGCGCCAGCAGCCAAGATTCCGGAAACACCATATATTTT.

The rearrangement joins TRBV7-9 to TRBJ2-2, with D possibly matching TRBD1 (5 bases). CDR3 length: 16 residues. Germline lookup yields CDR1 SEHNR and CDR2 FQNEAQ (reference sequence). Trimming took off 5 bases at V and 4 bases at J, with 17 bases between the two ends. CDR3 nucleotide sequence: TGTGCCAGCAGCCAGGACCAGGACATTATCACCGGGGAGCTGTTTTTT. Translating gives CASSQDQDIITGELFF.

This chain links TRBV6-1 with TRBJ2-7; D is perhaps TRBD2 (5 bases). The germline V and J ends were trimmed by 5 bases and 2 bases, with 10 bases remaining between them. Germline assignment: CDR1 MNHNS and CDR2 SASEGT. The CDR3 is 13 residues long. CDR3 protein: CASSTREAYEQYF. The CDR3 DNA is TGTGCCAGCAGTACCCGGGAAGCCTACGAGCAGTACTTC.

The gene calls are TRBV30 and TRBJ2-1, with unresolved D. Trimming pared 2 bases from V and 5 bases from J, leaving 10 bases between. The length of the CDR3 is 13 residues. Germline CDR1 is GTSNPN and CDR2 is SVGIG (reference sequence). The CDR3 sequence is CAWSTSRNNEQFF. The CDR3 nucleotides are TGTGCCTGGAGTACCTCTAGGAACAATGAGCAGTTCTTC. The whole variable domain, remainder taken from reference TRBV30 and TRBJ2-1, is SQTIHQWPATLVQPVGSPLSLECTVEGTSNPNLYWYRQAAGRGLQLLFYSVGIGQISSEVPQNLSASRPQDRQFILSSKKLLLSDSGFYLCAWSTSRNNEQFFGPGTRLTVL.